The 10 T cell receptor beta chains in this list originate from one sample, sequenced in a study of shared clonotypes between healthy human individuals. Profiling relied on immunoSEQ multiplex PCR, and the TCRdb table lists in-frame clones only, not all of them. The sample carries a few million clones, around 90% recorded once. Source material: naive CD4+ T cells sorted from blood. Subset described: CD45RA+ positively selected. These receptor sequences come from a man aged 18 to 30 in good health.

The rearrangement links TRBV7-9 to TRBJ2-2; 9 nucleotides line up with TRBD1. From germline, CDR1 is SEHNR and CDR2 FQNEAQ (reference sequence). J lost 9 bases, V lost 0 bases, and 14 bases had no gene match. This CDR3 is built from 18 residues. The chain's CDR3 is CASSLARDRVRDHRELFF. The CDR3 region has the DNA TGTGCCAGCAGCTTAGCCCGGGACAGGGTAAGGGATCACCGGGAGCTGTTTTTT.

This clone was detected once. The CDR3 is CASSYSGGATNEKLFF. CDR3 bases: TGTGCCAGCAGTTACAGCGGGGGCGCAACTAATGAAAAACTGTTTTTT. The chain carries TRBV6-5 and TRBJ1-4, with D perhaps matching TRBD1 (6 bases). V dropped 2 bases and J dropped 0 bases, with 10 bases sitting between them. This CDR3 region has 16 residues. Germline V gene lookup returns CDR1 MNHEY and CDR2 SVGAGI.

The V and J genes are TRBV27 and TRBJ1-5; 10 bases fit TRBD1. The V gene end was trimmed by 6 bases and the J gene end by 5 bases; junction bases not matched to a gene: 1. This CDR3 comprises 13 residues. CDR1 is MNHEY, CDR2 SMNVEV, per germline (reference sequence). The chain's CDR3 is CASRGQGDQPQHF. DNA for the CDR3: TGTGCCAGCAGAGGACAGGGGGATCAGCCCCAGCATTTT.

Only one count was recorded for this clone. This rearrangement joins TRBV19 to TRBJ1-1, with 7 positions matching TRBD1. CDR1 and CDR2 from the germline V gene are LNHDA and SQIVND (reference sequence). Trimming removed 6 bases from V and 2 bases from J; junction bases left unmatched: 6. The CDR3 sequence is 14 residues long. CDR3 sequence reads: CASSYRGFNTEAFF. CDR3 bases: TGTGCCAGTAGCTACAGGGGATTCAACACTGAAGCTTTCTTT.

This sequence joins TRBV18 and TRBJ1-2; 8 bases line up with TRBD1. Germline V gives CDR1 KGHSH, CDR2 LQKENI. The CDR3 spans 14 residues. Unmatched junction bases numbered 10, after V lost 6 bases and J lost 7 bases. CDR3 in DNA: TGTGCCAGCTCTGAGACAGGGGATTCCCCTGGCTACACCTTC. This gives the protein CASSETGDSPGYTF.

The chain carries TRBV6-1 and TRBJ1-6; D not certain. V was pared by 4 bases and J by 10 bases, with 11 bases between. The CDR3 length is 13 residues. The germline V gene encodes CDR1 MNHNS and CDR2 SASEGT. The CDR3 sequence is CASSGFLVSPLHF. CDR3 bases: TGTGCCAGCAGTGGGTTTTTAGTATCACCCCTCCACTTT.

Details on this clone: In the same sample, other DNA sequences code for this CDR3. The V call is TRBV5-1, the J call TRBJ1-5, with TRBD1 as a possible D gene (5 bases). The CDR3 totals 14 residues. Germline V gene data show CDR1 as SGHRS and CDR2 as YFSETQ. V lost 0 bases to trimming and J lost 3 bases, with 7 bases between them. CDR3 DNA sequence: TGCGCCAGCAGCTTGGGGGGGGACAATCAGCCCCAGCATTTT. Translated: CASSLGGDNQPQHF.

V and J are TRBV6-1 and TRBJ1-5; D is perhaps TRBD1 (5 bases). The CDR3 has 15 residues. Trimming cost V 3 bases and J 3 bases, with 12 bases left between them. Germline V CDR1 and CDR2: MNHNS, SASEGT. CDR3 sequence (DNA): TGTGCCAGCAGTGAGTCTCAGGGCAACAATCAGCCCCAGCATTTT. Translating gives CASSESQGNNQPQHF.

The chain employs TRBV25-1 and TRBJ1-1; D is unclear. The V end was cut by 3 bases, the J end by 0 bases, with 11 bases between. This CDR3 contains 15 residues. CDR1 is MGHDK, CDR2 SYGVNS, per germline. The chain's CDR3 is CASSDLNNMNTEAFF. The CDR3 coding sequence is TGTGCCAGCAGTGATTTGAACAACATGAACACTGAAGCTTTCTTT.

This chain's CDR3 is CASSHSLGSGSTIPKVTQYF. The CDR3 region has the DNA TGCGCCAGCAGCCACTCCCTGGGGAGCGGGTCCACTATCCCCAAGGTTACGCAGTATTTT. V is TRBV4-3 and J is TRBJ2-3, with D maybe TRBD2 (6 bases). This CDR3 is 20 amino acids long. Looked up from germline, CDR1 is LGHNA and CDR2 is YSLEER. Trimming cost V 3 bases and J 8 bases, with 33 bases left between them.